This T cell receptor (beta chain) was retrieved from a study of blood T cells in healthy people across ages. Broader study findings: Comparison with aged donors showed that long-lived donors had more naive CD4+ cells and higher diversity.

A second PCR, run for roughly 7 to 12 cycles, used a sample-barcoded 5' primer plus a J-beta primer mix. TCRdb called the 5' RACE reads again in MiXCR, with one record for every CDR3 protein. The sample gives 1 million to 1.2 million distinct CDR3 sequences, less than 45% of which show up once; roughly 13% is in the top ten. Details on this clonotype: Its antigen is still unknown.

V was pared by 6 bases and J by 1 base, with 12 bases between. CDR1 and CDR2 from the germline V gene are DFQATT and SNEGSKA (reference sequence). This CDR3 region has 13 residues. This clonotype originated in a man aged 18 to 29 in good health. Sequencing input: blood. V is TRBV20-1 and J is TRBJ2-5, with D unclear. The CDR3 sequence: CSAYLAVQETQYF. The CDR3 region has the DNA TGCAGTGCCTATTTAGCCGTCCAAGAGACCCAGTACTTC.